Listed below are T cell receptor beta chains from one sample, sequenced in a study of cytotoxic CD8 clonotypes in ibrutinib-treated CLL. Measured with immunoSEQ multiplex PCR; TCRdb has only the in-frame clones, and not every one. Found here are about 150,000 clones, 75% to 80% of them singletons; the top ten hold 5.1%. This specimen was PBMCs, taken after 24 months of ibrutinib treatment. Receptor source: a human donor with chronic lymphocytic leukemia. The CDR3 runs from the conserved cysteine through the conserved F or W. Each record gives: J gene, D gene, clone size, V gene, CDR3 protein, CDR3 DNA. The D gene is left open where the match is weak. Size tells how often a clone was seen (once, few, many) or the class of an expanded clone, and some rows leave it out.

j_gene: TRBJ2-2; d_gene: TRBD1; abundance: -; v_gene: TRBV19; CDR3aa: CASTSSPGQGAWGELFF; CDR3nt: TGTGCCAGTACCTCCTCCCCGGGACAGGGGGCCTGGGGGGAGCTGTTTTTT
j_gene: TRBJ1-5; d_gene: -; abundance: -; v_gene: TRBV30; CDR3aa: CAWSVALNQPQHF; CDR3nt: TGTGCCTGGAGTGTGGCACTCAATCAGCCCCAGCATTTT
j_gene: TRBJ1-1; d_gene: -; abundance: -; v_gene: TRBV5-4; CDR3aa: CASRAGGDLNTEAFF; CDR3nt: TGTGCCAGTCGGGCGGGCGGCGACCTGAACACTGAAGCTTTCTTT
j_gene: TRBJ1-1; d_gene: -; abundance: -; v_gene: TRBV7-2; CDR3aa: CASSLGGVGNTEAFF; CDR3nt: TGTGCCAGCAGCTTAGGAGGGGTGGGGAACACTGAAGCTTTCTTT
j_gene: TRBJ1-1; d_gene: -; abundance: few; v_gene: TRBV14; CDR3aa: CASSQDGSNKAFF; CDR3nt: TGTGCCAGCAGCCAAGATGGCAGTAACAAAGCTTTCTTT
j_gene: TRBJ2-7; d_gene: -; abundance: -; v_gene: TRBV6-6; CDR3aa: CASSARPPARYEQYF; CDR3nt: TGTGCCAGCAGTGCCCGGCCTCCAGCACGGTACGAGCAGTACTTC
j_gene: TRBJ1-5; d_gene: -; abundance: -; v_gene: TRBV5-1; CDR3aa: CASSLWEGGQPQHF; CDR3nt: TGCGCCAGCAGCTTGTGGGAGGGGGGTCAGCCCCAGCATTTT
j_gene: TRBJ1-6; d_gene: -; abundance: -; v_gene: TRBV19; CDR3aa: CASTPRVDYSPLHF; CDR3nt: TGTGCCAGCACCCCCCGGGTCGATTATTCACCCCTCCACTTT
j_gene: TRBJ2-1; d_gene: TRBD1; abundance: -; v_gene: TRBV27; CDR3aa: CASSPRTGGFYNEQFF; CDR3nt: TGTGCCAGCTCCCCTAGGACAGGCGGGTTCTACAATGAGCAGTTCTTC
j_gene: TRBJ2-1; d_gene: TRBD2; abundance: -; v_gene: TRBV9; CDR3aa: CASSVVEGGPVFF; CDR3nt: TGTGCCAGCAGCGTAGTGGAGGGAGGGCCCGTCTTCTTC
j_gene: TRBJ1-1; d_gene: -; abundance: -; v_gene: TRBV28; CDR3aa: CASSFGGPGAFF; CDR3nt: TGTGCCAGCAGTTTTGGGGGCCCTGGGGCTTTCTTT
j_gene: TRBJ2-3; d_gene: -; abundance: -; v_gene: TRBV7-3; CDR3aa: CASSSLPSTDTQYF; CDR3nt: TGTGCCAGCAGCTCACTCCCTAGCACAGATACGCAGTATTTT
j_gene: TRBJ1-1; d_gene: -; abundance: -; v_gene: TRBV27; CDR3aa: CASSFGWETEAFF; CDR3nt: TGTGCCAGCAGTTTCGGGTGGGAAACTGAAGCTTTCTTT
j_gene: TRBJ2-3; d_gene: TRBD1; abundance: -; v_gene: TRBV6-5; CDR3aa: CASSYSAGTGADTQYF; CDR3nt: TGTGCCAGCAGTTACTCGGCGGGCACAGGGGCAGATACGCAGTATTTT
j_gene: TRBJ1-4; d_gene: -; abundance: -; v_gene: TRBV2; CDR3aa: CASNAQGGGEKLFF; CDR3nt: TGTGCCAGCAACGCACAGGGTGGAGGTGAAAAACTGTTTTTT
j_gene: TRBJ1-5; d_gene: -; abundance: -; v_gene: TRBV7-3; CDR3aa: CASSRLVGLPQHF; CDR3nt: TGTGCCAGCAGCCGTTTAGTCGGTTTGCCCCAGCATTTT
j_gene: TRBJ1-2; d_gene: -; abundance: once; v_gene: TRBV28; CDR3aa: CASSFSGKGYTF; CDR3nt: TGTGCCAGCAGTTTTAGCGGGAAGGGCTACACCTTC
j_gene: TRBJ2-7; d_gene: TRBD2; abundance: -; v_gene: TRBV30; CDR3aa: CAVTSGGYEQYF; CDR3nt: TGTGCCGTGACTAGCGGGGGGTACGAGCAGTACTTC
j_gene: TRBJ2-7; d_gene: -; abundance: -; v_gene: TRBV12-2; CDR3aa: CASRPPGEGLSYEQYF; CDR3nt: TGTGCAAGTCGCCCCCCGGGGGAGGGCCTTTCCTACGAGCAGTACTTC
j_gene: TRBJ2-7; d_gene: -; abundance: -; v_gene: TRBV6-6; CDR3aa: CASRESWGGDEQYF; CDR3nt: TGTGCCAGCAGGGAGTCGTGGGGCGGCGACGAGCAGTACTTC
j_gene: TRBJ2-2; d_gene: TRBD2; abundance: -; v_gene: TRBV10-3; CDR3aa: CAISEPPFSGGNTGELFF; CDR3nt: TGTGCCATCAGTGAGCCCCCGTTTAGCGGGGGAAACACCGGGGAGCTGTTTTTT
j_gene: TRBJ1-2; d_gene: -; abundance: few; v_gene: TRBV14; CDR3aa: CASSQNQGYGYTF; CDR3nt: TGTGCCAGCAGCCAGAACCAGGGCTATGGCTACACCTTC
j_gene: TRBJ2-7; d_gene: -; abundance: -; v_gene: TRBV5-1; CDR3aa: CASSLARDTGTYEQYF; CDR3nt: TGCGCCAGCAGCTTGGCCCGGGACACGGGGACCTACGAGCAGTACTTC
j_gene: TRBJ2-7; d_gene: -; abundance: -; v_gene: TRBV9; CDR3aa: CASSGVGTSYEQYF; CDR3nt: TGTGCCAGCAGCGGGGTCGGGACATCCTACGAGCAGTACTTC
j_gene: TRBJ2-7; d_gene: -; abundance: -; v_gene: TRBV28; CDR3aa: CASSFRGPPGHEQYF; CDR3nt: TGTGCCAGCAGTTTTCGTGGACCGCCTGGCCACGAGCAGTACTTC
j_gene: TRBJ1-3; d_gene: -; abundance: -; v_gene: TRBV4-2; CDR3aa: CASSPQLQWNVYGNTIYF; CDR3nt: TGTGCCAGCAGCCCCCAGCTGCAGTGGAACGTGTATGGAAACACCATATATTTT
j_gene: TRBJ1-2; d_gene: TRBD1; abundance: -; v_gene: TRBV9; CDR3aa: CASSVGGQGASGYTF; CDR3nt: TGTGCCAGCAGCGTAGGTGGACAGGGGGCCTCTGGCTACACCTTC
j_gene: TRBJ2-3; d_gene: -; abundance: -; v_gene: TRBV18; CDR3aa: CASSPRAGARGDTQYF; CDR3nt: TGTGCCAGCTCACCACGGGCGGGGGCCAGGGGAGATACGCAGTATTTT
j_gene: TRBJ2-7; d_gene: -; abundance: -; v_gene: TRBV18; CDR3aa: CASSPTSGGQGEQYF; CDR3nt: TGTGCCAGCTCACCGACGAGTGGGGGGCAGGGGGAGCAGTACTTC
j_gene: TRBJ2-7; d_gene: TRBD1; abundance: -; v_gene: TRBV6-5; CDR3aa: CASSPGGLMAYEQYF; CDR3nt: TGTGCCAGCAGTCCAGGGGGCCTCATGGCCTACGAGCAGTACTTC